The next 27 T cell receptor beta chains were all read from a single sample in a study of response to subunit inactivated influenza vaccine. A single record per CDR3 protein comes from TCRdb applying MiXCR to the RT-PCR reads. This table holds 300,000 to 350,000 distinct CDR3 sequences, less than 25% found once. The starting material was PBMCs from blood, obtained less than 22 months after vaccination. These receptors all stem from a man aged 45 to 75 who received an inactivated influenza vaccine.

There are a few counts of this clonotype. The chain carries TRBV6-1 and TRBJ1-4, with D perhaps matching TRBD1 (6 bases). The CDR3 sequence is 14 residues long. The V end lost 6 bases, the J end lost 0 bases, and 8 bases lay between the germline ends. Germline CDR1 reads MNHNS; CDR2 reads SASEGT. CDR3 protein: CASRTGSTNEKLFF. CDR3 in DNA: TGTGCCAGCAGAACAGGGTCAACTAATGAAAAACTGTTTTTT.

CDR3 nucleotides: TGCAGTGCCGTCCCGGGACAGGGGGCATATGGCTACACCTTC. It codes for CSAVPGQGAYGYTF. The chain links TRBV20-1 to TRBJ1-2; 12 nucleotides line up with TRBD1. V was clipped by 6 bases and J by 5 bases; unmatched bases: 7. The V gene's germline CDR1 is DFQATT and CDR2 SNEGSKA (reference sequence). The CDR3 totals 14 residues.

This clonotype was found a few times. The chain combines TRBV12-3 or TRBV12-4 with TRBJ1-6; D ambiguous. This CDR3 spans 16 amino acids. V shed 6 bases and J shed 3 bases, with 15 bases lying between them. CDR3 residues: CASRRARGNYNSPLHF. The CDR3 DNA sequence: TGTGCCAGCAGGAGGGCACGGGGAAACTATAATTCACCCCTCCACTTT.

The chain is built from TRBV4-2 and TRBJ2-3; 13 bases are shared with TRBD2. V was pared by 4 bases and J by 3 bases, with 1 base of the junction left unmatched. CDR1 and CDR2 from the germline V gene are LGHNA and YNFKEQ. This CDR3 is built from 15 residues. The DNA for the CDR3 is TGTGCCAGCAGCCGGACTAGCGGGGGAACAGATACGCAGTATTTT. Residues: CASSRTSGGTDTQYF.

The rearrangement joins TRBV29-1 to TRBJ2-3; TRBD1 aligns across 7 bases. This CDR3 spans 15 amino acids. V shed 5 bases, J shed 3 bases, and the junction held 11 bases outside the gene matches. Germline V gene sequence: CDR1 SQVTM, CDR2 ANQGSEA. CDR3 loop: CSVTPDRLRTDTQYF. The CDR3 region has the DNA TGCAGCGTTACCCCGGACAGGCTTCGAACAGATACGCAGTATTTT.

The V call is TRBV12-3 or TRBV12-4, the J call TRBJ1-5; tentative D call: TRBD1 (5 bases). The CDR3 is 14 amino acids. V was clipped by 3 bases and J by 7 bases, with 13 bases between them. The CDR3: CASSFSQGGQPQHF. The CDR3 nucleotides read TGTGCCAGCAGTTTCAGCCAGGGAGGGCAGCCCCAGCATTTT.

The chain uses TRBV21-1 and TRBJ2-2; the DNA was not compared with TRBD2, the D call given in the table. TRBV21-1 corresponds to a pseudogene. The CDR3 loop spans 22 amino acids. Here the CDR3 DNA reads TGTGCCAGCAGCAAAGAAAGAATGGCGGGTCCACCCCGCAGCATACGAACCGGGGAGCTGTTTTTT. Translation gives CASSKERMAGPPRSIRTGELFF.

This clonotype has more than one count but fewer than ten. This chain connects TRBV6-1 to TRBJ2-3, with D unclear. Germline lookup yields CDR1 MNHNS and CDR2 SASEGT. V was cut by 6 bases and J by 3 bases, with 16 bases left in between. The CDR3 loop spans 15 amino acids. CDR3 amino acids: CASSGAFKGTDTQYF. As DNA, the CDR3 is TGTGCCAGCAGCGGAGCCTTTAAAGGGACAGATACGCAGTATTTT.

The rearrangement uses TRBV6-2 or TRBV6-3 and TRBJ2-2; D not certain. Germline CDR1 and CDR2: MNHEY and SVGEGT. The V end lost 5 bases, the J end lost 8 bases, and 6 bases lay between the germline ends. This CDR3 contains 11 residues. The CDR3 loop reads CASSQHGELFF. The CDR3 nucleotides read TGTGCCAGCAGTCAACATGGGGAGCTGTTTTTT.

The V gene is TRBV6-6, the J gene TRBJ2-7; D unclear. V was shortened by 2 bases and J by 6 bases, with 11 bases between the two germline ends. The CDR3 consists of 13 residues. The germline V gene encodes CDR1 MNHNY and CDR2 SVGAGI (reference sequence). The CDR3 here is CASSYVGSSEQYF. CDR3 DNA sequence: TGTGCCAGCAGTTACGTGGGGTCCAGCGAGCAGTACTTC.

This clonotype was counted only a few times. The V call is TRBV7-2, the J call TRBJ2-7; perhaps TRBD2 as D (6 bases). Germline values: CDR1 SGHTA, CDR2 FQGNSA. Trimming left V 6 bases short and J 1 base short, with 19 bases between. The CDR3 consists of 16 residues. The CDR3 is CASSSQPGLPSYEQYF. CDR3 nucleotide sequence: TGTGCCAGCAGTTCCCAACCGGGACTCCCATCCTACGAGCAGTACTTC.

This clonotype was found a few times. The chain recombines TRBV11-2 with TRBJ2-3; D remains unclear. The CDR3 consists of 12 residues. V was shortened by 2 bases and J by 5 bases, with 5 bases between the two germline ends. Germline V gene lookup returns CDR1 SGHAT and CDR2 FQNNGV. The CDR3 sequence is CASSLFIDTQYF. The CDR3 DNA follows: TGTGCCAGCAGCTTATTTATAGATACGCAGTATTTT.

This clonotype has just a few counts. This chain links TRBV29-1 with TRBJ1-5, with 7 bases that match TRBD1. Germline V gene data show CDR1 as SQVTM and CDR2 as ANQGSEA. The CDR3 runs 16 residues. V shed 6 bases and J 5 bases; nucleotides not matched to a gene: 16. CDR3: CSVVQGRGVPDQPQHF. CDR3 DNA sequence: TGCAGCGTGGTACAGGGGCGCGGGGTCCCTGATCAGCCCCAGCATTTT.

This sequence joins TRBV6-1 and TRBJ1-2; D is perhaps TRBD1 (5 bases). Germline V gene sequence: CDR1 MNHNS, CDR2 SASEGT. The CDR3 covers 17 residues. V was cut by 0 bases and J by 5 bases, with 19 bases left in between. Here the CDR3 DNA reads TGTGCCAGCAGTGAAGCATTTAGGCCGGGACGGGGGTATGGCTACACCTTC. It is translated as CASSEAFRPGRGYGYTF.

At least ten counts were recorded for this clonotype. V gene TRBV7-2 combines with J gene TRBJ2-7; D is uncertain. V shed 3 bases and J shed 4 bases, with 7 bases lying between them. The CDR3 sequence is 12 residues long. Germline V gene data show CDR1 as SGHTA and CDR2 as FQGNSA. This CDR3 is CASSLDVYEQYF. CDR3 nucleotides: TGTGCCAGCAGCTTGGATGTATACGAGCAGTACTTC.

The V and J genes are TRBV6-4 and TRBJ2-7; 9 bases align to TRBD2. Germline V lookup: CDR1 MRHNA, CDR2 SNTAGT. The CDR3 covers 16 residues. The J segment lost 1 base and the V segment lost 4 bases, leaving 8 bases of the junction unmatched. DNA for the CDR3: TGTGCCAGCAGTGGAATCGTGCGGGAGGGTTCCTACGAGCAGTACTTC. Amino acid sequence: CASSGIVREGSYEQYF.

This chain joins TRBV16 and TRBJ1-5; 8 positions agree with TRBD1. The ends lost 4 bases at V and 0 bases at J; junction bases unmatched: 14. CDR1 is KGHSY and CDR2 is FQNENV in the germline V gene. There are 19 residues in the CDR3. CDR3 bases: TGTGCCAGCAGCCCCCTAAAACGGACAGGGACGTATAGCAATCAGCCCCAGCATTTT. Its protein product is CASSPLKRTGTYSNQPQHF. The full variable domain, its missing parts supplied by reference TRBV16 and TRBJ1-5, is GEEVAQTPKHLVRGEGQKAKLYCAPIKGHSYVFWYQQVLKNEFKFLISFQNENVFDETGMPKERFSAKCLPNSPCSLEIQATKLEDSAVYFCASSPLKRTGTYSNQPQHFGDGTRLSIL.

The V call is TRBV14, the J call TRBJ2-6; a possible D gene is TRBD1 (5 bases). The germline CDR1 and CDR2 sequences are SGHDN and FVKESK. This CDR3 spans 16 amino acids. Trimming took off 3 bases at V and 2 bases at J, with 11 bases between the two ends. The CDR3 spells CASSQTRAAGANVLTF. As DNA, the CDR3 is TGTGCCAGCAGCCAGACCAGGGCTGCTGGGGCCAACGTCCTGACTTTC. Full variable domain (remainder filled in from reference TRBV14 and TRBJ2-6): EAGVTQFPSHSVIEKGQTVTLRCDPISGHDNLYWYRRVMGKEIKFLLHFVKESKQDESGMPNNRFLAERTGGTYSTLKVQPAELEDSGVYFCASSQTRAAGANVLTFGAGSRLTVL.

This clonotype was detected a few times. The chain joins TRBV7-2 to TRBJ1-2, with 8 bases aligning to TRBD1. The CDR3 spans 17 residues. The V segment lost 5 bases and the J segment 4 bases; nucleotides outside the gene matches: 15. The V gene's germline CDR1 is SGHTA and CDR2 FQGNSA. Written as DNA, the CDR3 is TGTGCCAGCAGCACGCAGGGGGCGCTTTACGGGGGCTATGGCTACACCTTC. This gives the protein CASSTQGALYGGYGYTF.

J is TRBJ1-2 and V is TRBV24-1, with TRBD1 identical over 7 bases. V was pared by 3 bases and J by 3 bases, with 3 bases of the junction left unmatched. Germline V gene data show CDR1 as KGHDR and CDR2 as SFDVKD. CDR3 size: 14 residues. The CDR3: CATSDIGQDYGYTF. The CDR3 DNA sequence: TGTGCCACCAGTGATATCGGACAGGACTATGGCTACACCTTC.

This clonotype was counted a few times. The chain links TRBV27 to TRBJ2-7; 8 bases agree with TRBD1. Germline V CDR1 and CDR2: MNHEY, SMNVEV (reference sequence). CDR3 size: 15 residues. With V trimmed by 2 bases and J by 2 bases, 5 bases remained unmatched. The CDR3 region has the DNA TGTGCCAGCAGTTTACTGGACAGGGACCCCTACGAGCAGTACTTC. Protein: CASSLLDRDPYEQYF.

In this sample, this clonotype turned up a few times. The V call is TRBV3-1, the J call TRBJ1-1, with 8 bases matching TRBD1. This CDR3 has 16 amino acids. Germline CDR1 and CDR2: LGHDT and YNNKEL (reference sequence). The V and J ends lost 4 bases and 5 bases, in that order; junction bases with no gene match: 12. CDR3 sequence (DNA): TGTGCCAGCAGCCCACTTTCAGGGGGCGCATGGACTGAAGCTTTCTTT. Protein: CASSPLSGGAWTEAFF.

The chain employs TRBV20-1 and TRBJ2-2, with D perhaps matching TRBD2 (6 bases). Per the germline V gene, CDR1 is DFQATT and CDR2 is SNEGSKA (reference sequence). The CDR3 consists of 14 residues. V shed 3 bases and J shed 0 bases, with 8 bases lying between them. The CDR3 here is CSASPSANTGELFF. For the CDR3, the DNA is TGCAGTGCTAGCCCTAGCGCGAACACCGGGGAGCTGTTTTTT.

The chain has TRBV5-4 and TRBJ1-1; weak D call: TRBD1 (6 bases). V lost 3 bases and J 4 bases, leaving 16 bases between the germline ends. The CDR3 is made up of 15 amino acids. CDR1 and CDR2 from the germline V gene are SGHNT and YYREEE (reference sequence). CDR3 DNA sequence: TGTGCCAGCAGCTCGGACCCTCAGGGGACCACTGAAGCTTTCTTT. Protein sequence: CASSSDPQGTTEAFF.

This clonotype came up many times. The chain recombines TRBV6-7 with TRBJ1-2, with TRBD1 identical over 8 bases. TRBV6-7 is sorted into the ORF group, with uncertain function. V lost 6 bases to trimming and J lost 4 bases; unmatched junction nucleotides: 4. This CDR3 contains 13 residues. CDR3 coding DNA: TGTGCCAGCAGAAAGGGACAGGCCTATGGCTACACCTTC. Its translation: CASRKGQAYGYTF.

This chain connects TRBV29-1 to TRBJ1-1; unclear D gene. The CDR3 runs 11 residues. Trimming removed 4 bases at V and 7 bases at J, with 10 bases between. Germline CDR1 and CDR2: SQVTM and ANQGSEA. Here the CDR3 DNA reads TGCAGCGTTGGGACTCAAATTGAAGCTTTCTTT. It specifies CSVGTQIEAFF.

Here the CDR3 DNA reads TGTGCCAGCAGGACTAGCGGTACAGATACGCAGTATTTT. Encoded protein: CASRTSGTDTQYF. The chain couples TRBV14 to TRBJ2-3; TRBD2 matches 9 bases. Trimming at V came to 6 bases and at J to 3 bases, leaving 1 base not matched to a gene. Germline V gene sequence: CDR1 SGHDN, CDR2 FVKESK. This CDR3 region has 13 residues. Complete variable domain (other parts from reference TRBV14 and TRBJ2-3): EAGVTQFPSHSVIEKGQTVTLRCDPISGHDNLYWYRRVMGKEIKFLLHFVKESKQDESGMPNNRFLAERTGGTYSTLKVQPAELEDSGVYFCASRTSGTDTQYFGPGTRLTVL.